The 19 T cell receptor beta chains below come from one sample, sequenced in a study of cytomegalovirus exposure and HLA in healthy donors. Repertoires were generated with immunoSEQ multiplex PCR, while TCRdb's copy carries only in-frame clones and drops some. Here the sample spans some 130,000 clones, about 80% being singletons. Sample: PBMCs. These receptors originate from a man aged 25-40 years in good health and CMV-seropositive.

The sample holds a few counts of this clone. The genes are TRBV11-3 and TRBJ2-1; 14 bases agree with TRBD2. The length of the CDR3 is 18 residues. The V gene's germline CDR1 is SGHNT and CDR2 YENEEA. V shed 1 base, J shed 7 bases, and the junction held 9 bases outside the gene matches. The CDR3 spells CASSLGLAGGVQLNEQFF. CDR3 DNA sequence: TGTGCCAGCAGCTTAGGACTAGCGGGGGGGGTTCAGTTGAATGAGCAGTTCTTC.

The chain carries TRBV11-2 and TRBJ2-6; 9 nucleotides agree with TRBD1. This CDR3 region has 19 residues. CDR1 and CDR2 from the germline V gene are SGHAT and FQNNGV. The V and J ends lost 5 bases and 4 bases, in that order; junction bases with no gene match: 15. The CDR3 DNA is TGTGCCAGCAGCGCCTGGGGGGGACAGGGAGGTGGCGGGGCCAACGTCCTGACTTTC. Residues: CASSAWGGQGGGGANVLTF.

The chain has TRBV5-1 and TRBJ1-5; maybe TRBD1 (5 bases). The CDR3 runs to 14 residues. The germline V gene has CDR1 SGHRS and CDR2 YFSETQ. V was pared by 4 bases and J by 5 bases, with 13 bases between. This CDR3 is CASSPGQGYQPQHF. CDR3 nucleotide sequence: TGCGCCAGCAGCCCCGGGCAGGGCTATCAGCCCCAGCATTTT.

The chain couples TRBV19 to TRBJ1-1; TRBD1 matches at 10 bases. J lost 8 bases, V lost 7 bases, and 7 bases had no gene match. The CDR3 covers 13 residues. Germline values: CDR1 LNHDA, CDR2 SQIVND (reference sequence). The CDR3 reads CASIDRGRPEAFF. CDR3 in DNA: TGTGCCAGTATTGACAGGGGGCGACCCGAAGCTTTCTTT.

This rearrangement joins TRBV4-2 to TRBJ1-2; D might be TRBD1 (5 bases). CDR3 size: 17 residues. Trimming pared 3 bases from V and 2 bases from J, leaving 19 bases between. Germline lookup yields CDR1 LGHNA and CDR2 YNFKEQ. The CDR3 loop reads CASSQRVGTGENYGYTF. DNA for the CDR3: TGTGCCAGCAGCCAGCGTGTTGGAACAGGAGAGAACTATGGCTACACCTTC.

The chain combines TRBV30 with TRBJ2-5, with 9 bases that match TRBD2. This CDR3 has 16 amino acids. With 1 base clipped from V and 1 base from J, the junction kept 7 bases outside the gene matches. Germline V gene lookup returns CDR1 GTSNPN and CDR2 SVGIG (reference sequence). The chain's CDR3 is CAWSAAAGGRQETQYF. The CDR3 DNA reads TGTGCCTGGAGTGCTGCTGCGGGAGGGCGCCAAGAGACCCAGTACTTC.

This clone was counted once. V and J are TRBV7-3 and TRBJ2-2; 9 positions agree with TRBD2. CDR3 length equals 16 residues. The germline CDR1 and CDR2 sequences are SGHTA and FQGTGA. Trimming removed 5 bases from V and 6 bases from J; junction bases left unmatched: 10. DNA of the CDR3: TGTGCCAGCAGCCAGGCGAGCGGGAGGCGGGCCGGGGAGCTGTTTTTT. Protein sequence: CASSQASGRRAGELFF.

The chain couples TRBV7-3 to TRBJ2-1; 8 nucleotides align to TRBD1. The CDR3 runs 14 residues. V was clipped by 4 bases and J by 9 bases; unmatched bases: 8. Germline V gene data show CDR1 as SGHTA and CDR2 as FQGTGA. The CDR3 region has the DNA TGTGCCAGCAGCTCGGACAGGGTAGACGGTGAGCAGTTCTTC. Translation: CASSSDRVDGEQFF.

J is TRBJ1-1 and V is TRBV9, with D possibly matching TRBD1 (6 bases). Germline V CDR1 and CDR2: SGDLS, YYNGEE. V was trimmed by 4 bases and J by 4 bases, leaving 17 bases between them. The CDR3 length is 15 residues. DNA of the CDR3: TGTGCCAGCAGCCCAGGGGTGCATTTGGTCACTGAAGCTTTCTTT. Its translation is CASSPGVHLVTEAFF.

The CDR3 nucleotides are TGTGCCAGCAGCCCTCGGACAGGGGAGCCCGGGGAGCTGTTTTTT. Its translation is CASSPRTGEPGELFF. The V and J genes are TRBV9 and TRBJ2-2; 9 nucleotides align to TRBD1. J gave up 6 bases and V 4 bases, and 7 bases lay outside the gene matches. This CDR3 is built from 15 residues. Germline V gives CDR1 SGDLS, CDR2 YYNGEE.

This chain uses TRBV13 with TRBJ1-5, with D possibly matching TRBD1 (6 bases). Trimming pared 3 bases from V and 0 bases from J, leaving 9 bases between. This CDR3 spans 15 amino acids. The germline gives CDR1 PRHDT, CDR2 FYEKMQ (reference sequence). The CDR3 DNA reads as TGTGCCAGCAGCTTCGGGGGGCCTAGCAATCAGCCCCAGCATTTT. This encodes CASSFGGPSNQPQHF. Based on the CDR3 plus reference TRBV13 and TRBJ1-5, the full variable domain is AAGVIQSPRHLIKEKRETATLKCYPIPRHDTVYWYQQGPGQDPQFLISFYEKMQSDKGSIPDRFSAQQFSDYHSELNMSSLELGDSALYFCASSFGGPSNQPQHFGDGTRLSIL.

J is TRBJ2-7 and V is TRBV6-6; 12 bases align to TRBD1. The CDR3 extends over 15 amino acids. The trim removed 9 bases at V and 2 bases at J, leaving 8 bases unmatched. Germline values: CDR1 MNHNY, CDR2 SVGAGI (reference sequence). The chain's CDR3 is CASIAGQGATYEQYF. DNA of the CDR3: TGTGCCAGTATTGCGGGACAGGGGGCGACCTACGAGCAGTACTTC.

The chain is built from TRBV19 and TRBJ2-2; 8 bases map to TRBD1. Germline values: CDR1 LNHDA, CDR2 SQIVND (reference sequence). The CDR3 sequence is 19 residues long. The J segment lost 4 bases and the V segment lost 5 bases, leaving 18 bases of the junction unmatched. CDR3 region: CASSVTGARTGTSTGELFF. As DNA, the CDR3 is TGTGCCAGTAGTGTGACAGGGGCCCGTACCGGTACGAGCACCGGGGAGCTGTTTTTT.

The rearrangement links TRBV6-6 to TRBJ2-7; D gene ambiguous. The CDR3 spans 14 residues. Looked up from germline, CDR1 is MNHNY and CDR2 is SVGAGI (reference sequence). V was pared by 10 bases and J by 2 bases, with 18 bases between. CDR3 in DNA: TGTGCCACTCGTCCTCTGGCTTCAACCTACGAGCAGTACTTC. This translates into CATRPLASTYEQYF.

V is TRBV2 and J is TRBJ2-5, with TRBD2 matching 10 bases. This CDR3 is 16 amino acids long. Per the germline V gene, CDR1 is SNHLY and CDR2 is FYNNEI. V shed 5 bases and J 0 bases; nucleotides not matched to a gene: 6. CDR3 in amino acids: CASSRPSGSYQETQYF. The CDR3 DNA sequence: TGTGCCAGCAGTCGACCTAGCGGGAGCTACCAAGAGACCCAGTACTTC. The full variable domain, its missing parts supplied by reference TRBV2 and TRBJ2-5, is EPEVTQTPSHQVTQMGQEVILRCVPISNHLYFYWYRQILGQKVEFLVSFYNNEISEKSEIFDDQFSVERPDGSNFTLKIRSTKLEDSAMYFCASSRPSGSYQETQYFGPGTRLLVL.

This clone has only a few counts. The chain employs TRBV14 and TRBJ1-1; no clear D. This CDR3 comprises 13 residues. V dropped 4 bases and J dropped 1 base, with 7 bases sitting between them. Germline V gene data show CDR1 as SGHDN and CDR2 as FVKESK. The CDR3 bases are TGTGCCAGCAGCCTCGGAGGGAACACTGAAGCTTTCTTT. Its translation is CASSLGGNTEAFF.

This clone showed up just once. V usage is TRBV7-9 and J usage is TRBJ1-2, with 9 bases identical to TRBD1. Germline assignment: CDR1 SEHNR and CDR2 FQNEAQ (reference sequence). The CDR3 covers 13 residues. V trimming: 5 bases; J trimming: 6 bases; junction bases outside the gene matches: 4. Here the CDR3 DNA reads TGTGCCAGCAGCACTCGGACAGGGGATGGCTACACCTTC. Encoded protein: CASSTRTGDGYTF. The full variable domain, its missing parts supplied by reference TRBV7-9 and TRBJ1-2, is DTGVSQNPRHKITKRGQNVTFRCDPISEHNRLYWYRQTLGQGPEFLTYFQNEAQLEKSRLLSDRFSAERPKGSFSTLEIQRTEQGDSAMYLCASSTRTGDGYTFGSGTRLTVV.

The chain employs TRBV7-9 and TRBJ2-7; unclear D gene. Germline CDR1 reads SEHNR; CDR2 reads FQNEAQ (reference sequence). V lost 3 bases, J lost 0 bases, and 6 bases lay in between. CDR3 length: 13 residues. The CDR3 nucleotides read TGTGCCAGCAGCTTCAGTATCTCCTACGAGCAGTACTTC. As protein: CASSFSISYEQYF.

The chain recombines TRBV6-1 with TRBJ1-5, with 7 bases lining up with TRBD1. The ends lost 7 bases at V and 7 bases at J; junction bases unmatched: 7. The V gene's germline CDR1 is MNHNS and CDR2 SASEGT. The CDR3 is 13 amino acids. The CDR3 protein is CASTQGERQPQHF. For the CDR3, the DNA is TGTGCCAGCACCCAGGGGGAACGGCAGCCCCAGCATTTT.